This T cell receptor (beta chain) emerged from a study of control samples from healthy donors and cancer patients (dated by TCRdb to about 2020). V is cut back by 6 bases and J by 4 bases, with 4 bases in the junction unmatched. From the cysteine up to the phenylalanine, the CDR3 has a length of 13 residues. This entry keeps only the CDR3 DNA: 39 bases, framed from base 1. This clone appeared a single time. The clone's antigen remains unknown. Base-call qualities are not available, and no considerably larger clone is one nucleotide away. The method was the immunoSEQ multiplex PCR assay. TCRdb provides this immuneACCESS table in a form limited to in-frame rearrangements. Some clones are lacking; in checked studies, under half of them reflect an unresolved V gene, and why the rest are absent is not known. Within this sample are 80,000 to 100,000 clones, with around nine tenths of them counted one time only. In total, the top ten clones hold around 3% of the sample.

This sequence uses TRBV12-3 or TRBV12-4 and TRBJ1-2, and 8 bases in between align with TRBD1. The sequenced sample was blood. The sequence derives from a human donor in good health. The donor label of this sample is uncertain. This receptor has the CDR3 CASRSTGGYGYTF. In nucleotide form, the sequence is TGTGCCAGCAGATCTACAGGGGGCTATGGCTACACCTTC.